A single T cell receptor beta chain is shown here with its context. Its antigen remains unidentified. In each case, RNA was isolated and then reverse transcribed into cDNA as the sequencing template. Sequencing was performed with immunoSEQ multiplex PCR; in TCRdb, only in-frame clones are kept and a portion is missing. In the table there are 80,000 to 100,000 clones, around 47% of which are singletons. This entry is derived from a study of CD8+ T cells in alopecia areata. Points from the study as a whole: Just one nonresponder means the tie between baseline CD8+ expansion and response stays uncertain. Treatment with tofacitinib significantly lowered scalp clonality and reduced expanded CD8+ clones among the top 100.

Treatment: oral pan-JAK inhibitor, 5-10 mg twice daily. Alopecia areata patients gave lesional scalp punch biopsies and peripheral blood samples. Germline trimming cut 7 bases from V and 5 bases from J; bases unmatched to any gene: 11. The CDR3 runs to 14 residues. Germline loops: CDR1 SGHAT, CDR2 FQNNGV. V usage is TRBV11-2 and J usage is TRBJ2-7; 7 bases map to TRBD1. The sequencing here drew on CD8+ T cells sorted from blood, taken at week 24, from a patient treated with tofacitinib. This clonotype originated in a human donor with alopecia areata. CDR3 DNA sequence: TGTGCCAGCATCCCTACAGGGGAAGTCCACGAGCAGTACTTC. This encodes CASIPTGEVHEQYF.